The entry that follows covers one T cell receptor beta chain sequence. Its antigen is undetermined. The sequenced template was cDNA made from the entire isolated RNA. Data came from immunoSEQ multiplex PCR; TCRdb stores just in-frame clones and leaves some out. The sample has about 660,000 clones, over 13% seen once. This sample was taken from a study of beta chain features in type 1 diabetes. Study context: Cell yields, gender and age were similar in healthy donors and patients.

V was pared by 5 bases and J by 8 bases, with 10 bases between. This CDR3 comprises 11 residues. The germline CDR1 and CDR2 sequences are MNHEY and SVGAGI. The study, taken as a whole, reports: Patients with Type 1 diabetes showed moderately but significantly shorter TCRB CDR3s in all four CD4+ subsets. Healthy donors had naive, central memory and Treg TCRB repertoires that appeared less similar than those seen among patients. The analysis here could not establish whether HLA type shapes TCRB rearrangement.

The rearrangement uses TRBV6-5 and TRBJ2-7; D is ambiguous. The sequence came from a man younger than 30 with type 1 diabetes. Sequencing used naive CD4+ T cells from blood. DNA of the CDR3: TGTGCCAGCAGTAGAAGTGGGAAGCAGTACTTC. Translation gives CASSRSGKQYF.